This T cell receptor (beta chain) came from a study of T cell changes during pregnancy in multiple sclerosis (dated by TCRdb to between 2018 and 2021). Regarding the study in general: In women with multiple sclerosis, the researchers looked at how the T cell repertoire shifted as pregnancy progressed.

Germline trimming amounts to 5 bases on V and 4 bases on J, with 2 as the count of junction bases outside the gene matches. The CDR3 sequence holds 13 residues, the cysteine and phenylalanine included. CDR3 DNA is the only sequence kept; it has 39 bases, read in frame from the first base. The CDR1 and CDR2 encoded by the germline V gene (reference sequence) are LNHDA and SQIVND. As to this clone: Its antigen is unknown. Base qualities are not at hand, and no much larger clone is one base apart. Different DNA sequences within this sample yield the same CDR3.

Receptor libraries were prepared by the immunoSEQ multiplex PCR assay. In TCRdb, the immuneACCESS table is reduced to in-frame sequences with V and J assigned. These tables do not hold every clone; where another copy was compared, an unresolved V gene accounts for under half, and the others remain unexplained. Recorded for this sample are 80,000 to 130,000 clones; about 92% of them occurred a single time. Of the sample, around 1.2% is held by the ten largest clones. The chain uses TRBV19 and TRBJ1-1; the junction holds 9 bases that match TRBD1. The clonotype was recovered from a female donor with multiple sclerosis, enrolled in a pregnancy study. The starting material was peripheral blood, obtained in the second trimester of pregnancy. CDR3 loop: CASSPDRGTEAFF. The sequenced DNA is TGTGCCAGTAGTCCGGACAGGGGCACTGAAGCTTTCTTT.